These 26 T cell receptor beta chains originate from one sample sequenced in a study of regulatory and conventional T cells in RAG deficiency. Profiled with immunoSEQ multiplex PCR; TCRdb holds only in-frame clones, not every one. The sample records roughly 19,000 clones, about 87% being singletons. Blood CD4+ CD25-high CD127-low regulatory T cells supplied the genomic DNA template. This sample also belongs to another study, concerning regulatory T cells. According to that study: Primers: 52 TRBV forward and 13 TRBJ reverse.

Source material: Tregs sorted from blood. Receptors were obtained from a human donor in good health.

V usage is TRBV5-6 and J usage is TRBJ1-2; weak D call: TRBD1 (6 bases). With 2 bases removed from V and 4 bases from J, the gap between germline ends came to 12 bases. The CDR3 loop spans 14 amino acids. CDR1 is SGHDT, CDR2 YYEEEE, per germline. This chain's CDR3 is CASSFTGTFYGYTF. For the CDR3, the DNA is TGTGCCAGCAGCTTTACAGGGACCTTCTATGGCTACACCTTC.

The J gene is TRBJ2-2, the V gene TRBV9, with D unresolved. Germline assignment: CDR1 SGDLS and CDR2 YYNGEE. This CDR3 region has 17 residues. Between the trimmed V and J ends, which lost 0 bases and 0 bases, there was a span of 12 bases. CDR3 sequence: CASSVVSNWANTGELFF. The CDR3 nucleotides are TGTGCCAGCAGCGTAGTAAGTAACTGGGCGAACACCGGGGAGCTGTTTTTT.

The V call is TRBV11-2, the J call TRBJ2-2, with TRBD1 as a possible D gene (5 bases). Germline lookup yields CDR1 SGHAT and CDR2 FQNNGV. Trimming stripped 2 bases from V and 4 bases from J, with 14 bases between. The length of the CDR3 is 16 residues. The CDR3 sequence: CASSLNQGTGTGELFF. The CDR3 coding sequence is TGTGCCAGCAGCTTAAACCAGGGCACAGGCACCGGGGAGCTGTTTTTT. Variable domain in full (rest from reference TRBV11-2 and TRBJ2-2): EAGVAQSPRYKIIEKRQSVAFWCNPISGHATLYWYQQILGQGPKLLIQFQNNGVVDDSQLPKDRFSAERLKGVDSTLKIQPAKLEDSAVYLCASSLNQGTGTGELFFGEGSRLTVL.

V gene TRBV4-1 combines with J gene TRBJ2-1; the match to TRBD2 covers 8 bases. Trimming removed 0 bases from V and 4 bases from J; junction bases left unmatched: 8. Looked up from germline, CDR1 is MGHRA and CDR2 is YSYEKL. The CDR3 runs 17 residues. DNA for the CDR3: TGCGCCAGCAGCCAAGATCAAGGGACTAGAAAATACAATGAGCAGTTCTTC. Amino acid sequence: CASSQDQGTRKYNEQFF.

The J gene is TRBJ2-1, the V gene TRBV7-3; 9 bases are shared with TRBD2. There are 16 residues in the CDR3. CDR1 and CDR2 (germline): SGHTA, FQGTGA. With V trimmed by 5 bases and J by 4 bases, 9 bases remained unmatched. The CDR3 protein is CASSPNSGGAYNEQFF. Written as DNA, the CDR3 is TGTGCCAGCAGCCCAAATAGCGGGGGCGCGTACAATGAGCAGTTCTTC. The variable domain in full, completed from reference TRBV7-3 and TRBJ2-1, reads GAGVSQTPSNKVTEKGKYVELRCDPISGHTALYWYRQSLGQGPEFLIYFQGTGAADDSGLPNDRFFAVRPEGSVSTLKIQRTERGDSAVYLCASSPNSGGAYNEQFFGPGTRLTVL.

The V call is TRBV18, the J call TRBJ2-1, with D perhaps given as TRBD1 or TRBD2 (5 bases each). The CDR3 has 16 amino acids. V lost 4 bases and J 8 bases, leaving 21 bases between the germline ends. Looked up from germline, CDR1 is KGHSH and CDR2 is LQKENI. The CDR3 loop is CASSRGSGTPSYEQFF. DNA of the CDR3: TGTGCCAGCTCACGGGGGTCCGGGACGCCGTCGTATGAGCAGTTCTTC.

V is TRBV21-1 and J is TRBJ2-7; the table's D call, TRBD1, was not checked against the DNA. TRBV21-1 is a known pseudogene. The length of the CDR3 is 16 residues. The CDR3 DNA follows: TGTGCCAGCACCGCATGGTACGACAGGCGGATGAACGAGCAGTACTTC. Protein sequence: CASTAWYDRRMNEQYF.

This rearrangement joins TRBV7-2 to TRBJ1-6, with D perhaps TRBD1 (5 bases). The CDR3 is 16 residues long. Trimming cost V 5 bases and J 9 bases, with 20 bases left between them. Germline lookup yields CDR1 SGHTA and CDR2 FQGNSA. CDR3: CASSAPRGFLASPLHF. Written as DNA, the CDR3 is TGTGCCAGCAGCGCCCCTCGGGGGTTCCTTGCTTCACCCCTCCACTTT.

V usage is TRBV5-1 and J usage is TRBJ2-2; 11 bases fit TRBD2. This CDR3 spans 14 amino acids. Germline V gene data show CDR1 as SGHRS and CDR2 as YFSETQ. J lost 6 bases, V lost 8 bases, and 6 bases had no gene match. CDR3 region: CASTLAGVSGELFF. CDR3 in DNA: TGCGCCAGTACACTAGCGGGGGTTTCCGGGGAGCTGTTTTTT.

The V gene is TRBV5-1, the J gene TRBJ2-7; no firm D call. The CDR3 totals 17 residues. CDR1 and CDR2 (germline): SGHRS, YFSETQ. V was cut by 0 bases and J by 0 bases, with 16 bases left in between. The CDR3, as DNA: TGCGCCAGCAGCTTGGTATCGGGCCGTCTCAGCTCCTACGAGCAGTACTTC. This sequence encodes CASSLVSGRLSSYEQYF.

The chain uses TRBV11-3 and TRBJ2-7, with D perhaps TRBD2 (6 bases). CDR1 is SGHNT, CDR2 YENEEA, per germline. Trimming removed 3 bases from V and 2 bases from J, with 14 bases in between. The CDR3 runs 15 residues. In DNA form, the CDR3 reads TGTGCCAGCAGCTTGCGGGACGGATCAACCTACGAGCAGTACTTC. This gives the protein CASSLRDGSTYEQYF.

The chain employs TRBV28 and TRBJ1-5, with D perhaps TRBD1 (5 bases). In germline, CDR1 is MDHEN, CDR2 SYDVKM. The CDR3 has 15 amino acids. Trimming pared 6 bases from V and 0 bases from J, leaving 12 bases between. The CDR3 loop reads CASSSRTYSNQPQHF. The CDR3 nucleotides read TGTGCCAGCAGCTCCAGGACATATAGCAATCAGCCCCAGCATTTT.

The V and J genes are TRBV7-3 and TRBJ2-1; D could derive from TRBD1 or TRBD2 (5 bases each). The ends were cut back, 4 bases at V and 7 bases at J, with 14 bases in the middle. The length of the CDR3 is 14 residues. In germline, CDR1 is SGHTA, CDR2 FQGTGA. The CDR3: CASSSYGTANEQFF. CDR3 DNA sequence: TGTGCCAGCAGCTCCTACGGGACGGCGAATGAGCAGTTCTTC. The entire variable domain, with the rest obtained from reference TRBV7-3 and TRBJ2-1, is as follows: GAGVSQTPSNKVTEKGKYVELRCDPISGHTALYWYRQSLGQGPEFLIYFQGTGAADDSGLPNDRFFAVRPEGSVSTLKIQRTERGDSAVYLCASSSYGTANEQFFGPGTRLTVL.

This clone occurred once. DNA for the CDR3: TGTGCCAGCAGTTGGGGGACTAGCGGGAGCAATGAGCAGTTCTTC. The encoded protein is CASSWGTSGSNEQFF. This rearrangement joins TRBV6-5 to TRBJ2-1; the match to TRBD2 covers 14 bases. The V segment lost 4 bases and the J segment 6 bases; nucleotides outside the gene matches: 2. The germline V gene has CDR1 MNHEY and CDR2 SVGAGI. This CDR3 is 15 amino acids long.

This clone has a single count. The genes are TRBV9 and TRBJ1-3, with unresolved D. Trimming took 0 bases from V and 0 from J, leaving 16 bases between them. CDR3 length: 18 residues. Germline CDR1 SGDLS, CDR2 YYNGEE. DNA for the CDR3: TGTGCCAGCAGCGTAGCTTCACAGCACGGGATCTCTGGAAACACCATATATTTT. Protein sequence: CASSVASQHGISGNTIYF.

The chain links TRBV7-2 to TRBJ1-6; D uncertain. V lost 3 bases, J lost 8 bases, and 11 bases lay in between. The germline CDR1 and CDR2 sequences are SGHTA and FQGNSA. The CDR3 sequence is 14 residues long. In DNA form, the CDR3 reads TGTGCCAGCAGCTTTAGTCCTGCGGATTCACCCCTCCACTTT. Protein: CASSFSPADSPLHF.

The chain couples TRBV5-1 to TRBJ2-7; D gene unclear. The CDR3 is made up of 15 amino acids. Germline lookup yields CDR1 SGHRS and CDR2 YFSETQ. V lost 0 bases and J 4 bases, leaving 14 bases between the germline ends. The CDR3 here is CASSLAARRPYEQYF. The CDR3 bases are TGCGCCAGCAGCTTGGCTGCCAGGCGACCTTACGAGCAGTACTTC. The entire variable domain, with the rest obtained from reference TRBV5-1 and TRBJ2-7, is as follows: KAGVTQTPRYLIKTRGQQVTLSCSPISGHRSVSWYQQTPGQGLQFLFEYFSETQRNKGNFPGRFSGRQFSNSRSEMNVSTLELGDSALYLCASSLAARRPYEQYFGPGTRLTVT.

This rearrangement joins TRBV7-6 to TRBJ2-7, with 10 bases lining up with TRBD2. The CDR3 consists of 16 residues. Trimming took 1 base from V and 0 from J; bases not matched to a gene: 3. The germline V gene has CDR1 SGHVS and CDR2 FNYEAQ. The CDR3 loop is CASSLGAGGASYEQYF. As DNA, the CDR3 is TGTGCCAGCAGCTTAGGAGCGGGGGGGGCCTCCTACGAGCAGTACTTC.

This chain uses TRBV5-1 with TRBJ2-4; TRBD2 might be the D (6 bases). The CDR3 runs 15 residues. The germline V gene encodes CDR1 SGHRS and CDR2 YFSETQ. Trimming removed 0 bases at V and 6 bases at J, with 13 bases between. This CDR3 reads CASSLGPDGGNIQYF. The CDR3 DNA reads TGCGCCAGCAGCTTGGGACCTGACGGGGGAAACATTCAGTACTTC. Full variable domain (rest looked up from reference TRBV5-1 and TRBJ2-4): KAGVTQTPRYLIKTRGQQVTLSCSPISGHRSVSWYQQTPGQGLQFLFEYFSETQRNKGNFPGRFSGRQFSNSRSEMNVSTLELGDSALYLCASSLGPDGGNIQYFGAGTRLSVL.

V usage is TRBV15 and J usage is TRBJ2-5; no firm D call. This CDR3 has 13 amino acids. Germline V gene sequence: CDR1 LNHNV, CDR2 YYDKDF (reference sequence). Trimming removed 0 bases at V and 4 bases at J, with 6 bases between. CDR3 protein: CATSRDGRETQYF. For the CDR3, the DNA is TGTGCCACCAGCAGAGATGGGCGAGAGACCCAGTACTTC.

This clone was seen a handful of times. V gene TRBV14 combines with J gene TRBJ2-7; D is ambiguous. Germline V gene data show CDR1 as SGHDN and CDR2 as FVKESK. The CDR3 totals 14 residues. Trimming stripped 1 base from V and 4 bases from J, with 11 bases between. The CDR3 nucleotides read TGTGCCAGCAGCCAAGTTGGCAGACGTTACGAGCAGTACTTC. Its protein product is CASSQVGRRYEQYF.

This chain connects TRBV5-1 to TRBJ2-7; D could derive from TRBD1 or TRBD2 (5 bases each). The CDR3 has 11 amino acids. Looked up from germline, CDR1 is SGHRS and CDR2 is YFSETQ. V lost 7 bases and J lost 7, with 12 bases in between. The CDR3 reads CASGGEGEQYF. CDR3 DNA sequence: TGCGCCAGCGGAGGCGAGGGGGAGCAGTACTTC. The variable domain in full, with the rest retrieved from reference TRBV5-1 and TRBJ2-7, is KAGVTQTPRYLIKTRGQQVTLSCSPISGHRSVSWYQQTPGQGLQFLFEYFSETQRNKGNFPGRFSGRQFSNSRSEMNVSTLELGDSALYLCASGGEGEQYFGPGTRLTVT.

The genes are TRBV19 and TRBJ1-1; no reliable D call. Per germline, CDR1 LNHDA and CDR2 SQIVND (reference sequence). V lost 3 bases and J lost 8, with 10 bases in between. The CDR3 is made up of 12 amino acids. The CDR3 loop reads CASSILFREAFF. CDR3 DNA: TGTGCCAGTAGTATTTTGTTTCGCGAAGCTTTCTTT.

The V call is TRBV29-1, the J call TRBJ2-3, with 7 bases lining up with TRBD2. This CDR3 comprises 11 residues. Unmatched junction bases numbered 4, after V lost 2 bases and J lost 11 bases. The germline V gene encodes CDR1 SQVTM and CDR2 ANQGSEA. The CDR3, as DNA: TGCAGCGTTGAACTTGCGGGAGTGCAGTATTTT. This codes for CSVELAGVQYF.

V gene TRBV4-1 combines with J gene TRBJ2-5; 8 positions match TRBD2. Losses at the gene ends were 1 base for V and 0 bases for J; bases not matched to a gene: 10. The CDR3 is made up of 18 amino acids. Germline-derived CDR1 and CDR2 are MGHRA and YSYEKL. CDR3 sequence: CASSQGMGVAGNQETQYF. Here the CDR3 DNA reads TGCGCCAGCAGCCAAGGGATGGGGGTAGCGGGGAACCAAGAGACCCAGTACTTC.

This clone was counted between two and nine times. The chain joins TRBV11-1 to TRBJ2-4; tentatively, D is TRBD2 (5 bases). The V end lost 1 base, the J end lost 15 bases, and 16 bases lay between the germline ends. Germline V gene lookup returns CDR1 SGHAT and CDR2 FQDESV (reference sequence). The CDR3 has 13 amino acids. The DNA for the CDR3 is TGTGCCAGCAGCTTAGATTTCGGGGAACTTCGGTACTTC. It codes for CASSLDFGELRYF.